This T cell receptor beta chain came from a study of blood T cell repertoires in COVID-19. Whole-study context: From the United States, Italy and Spain came samples of acute and convalescent COVID-19. The analysed material was cDNA or gDNA that came from T cells, B-cell-depleted T cells, or PBMCs.

A note on this clone: The sample contains more than one DNA sequence encoding this CDR3.

Authors' analysis steps: Estimation of nucleated cell counts relied on the amplification of reference gene primers. Assay: immunoSEQ multiplex PCR; the TCRdb copy retains only in-frame clones and omits some. For V, J and clone size, that table is used; D and trimming come from the DNA. The sample has roughly 180,000 clones, about 84% seen once. CDR1 is SGDLS, CDR2 YYNGEE, per germline. CDR3 size: 14 residues. Deletions cut 0 bases from V and 4 bases from J, with 11 bases between. Input material: peripheral blood. This sequence joins TRBV9 and TRBJ2-7, with a tentative D call TRBD2 (5 bases). The receptor was derived from a human donor in a cohort sampled during active COVID-19. CDR3: CASSVGREGYEQYF. Written as DNA, the CDR3 is TGTGCCAGCAGCGTAGGCCGGGAAGGTTACGAGCAGTACTTC.